The clone carrying this TCR beta chain occurred once. Its target is not known. Method: immunoSEQ multiplex PCR; TCRdb's copy keeps in-frame clones and lacks some. The table has over 70,000 clones, approximately 86% seen once. This sample is drawn from a study of OX40 agonist ivuxolimab in advanced cancers. Study-level information: Males comprised around 78% of the group, whose mean age was approximately 62 years (range 23 to 79). Study outcomes and limitations: Partial responders dosed at 0.1-3.0 mg/kg displayed clonal expansion ranking among the lowest.

The CDR3 has 14 residues. Germline CDR1 SEHNR, CDR2 FQNEAQ (reference sequence). The V and J ends lost 6 bases and 3 bases respectively, with 12 bases between them. Patients were excluded for autoimmune disease history or systemic immunosuppression. This chain connects TRBV7-9 to TRBJ1-5; no clear D. The clonotype comes from an adult with an advanced solid tumor such as melanoma, head and neck, liver or kidney cancer. This specimen consisted of CD4+ or CD8+ T cells sorted from blood, obtained in a trial of the OX40 agonist ivuxolimab. This chain's CDR3 is CASSRSQDNQPQHF. The CDR3 region has the DNA TGTGCCAGCAGTCGCTCTCAGGACAATCAGCCCCAGCATTTT.